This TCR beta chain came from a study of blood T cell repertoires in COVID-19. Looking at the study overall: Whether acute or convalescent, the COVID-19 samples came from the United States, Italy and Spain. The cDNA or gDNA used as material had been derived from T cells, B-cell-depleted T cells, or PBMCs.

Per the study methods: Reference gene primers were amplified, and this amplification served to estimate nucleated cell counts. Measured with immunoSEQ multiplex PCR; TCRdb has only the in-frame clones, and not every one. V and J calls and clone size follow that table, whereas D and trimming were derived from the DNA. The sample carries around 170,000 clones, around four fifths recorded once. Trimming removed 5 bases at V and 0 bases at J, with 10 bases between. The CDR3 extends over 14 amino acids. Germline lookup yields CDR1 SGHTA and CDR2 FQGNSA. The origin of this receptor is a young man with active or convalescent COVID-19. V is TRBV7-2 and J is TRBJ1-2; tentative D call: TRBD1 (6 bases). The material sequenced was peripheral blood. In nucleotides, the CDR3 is TGTGCCAGCAGCGGGGGCAGGGCTAACTATGGCTACACCTTC. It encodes CASSGGRANYGYTF.